This T cell receptor (beta chain) was observed in a study of blood T cells in healthy people across ages. Primed by a sample-barcoded 5' primer and a J-beta primer mix, a second PCR proceeded for about 7 to 11 cycles. TCRdb independently ran MiXCR on the 5' RACE reads; one entry per CDR3 protein. The sample holds approximately 800,000 distinct CDR3 sequences, 20% to 25% seen once. This clonotype has a single count. There are 16 residues in the CDR3. Germline V gives CDR1 MDHEN, CDR2 SYDVKM. V was trimmed by 3 bases and J by 5 bases, leaving 19 bases between them. These data also featured in a second study, about T cells of mothers and their children. Turning to that study: Comparable shaping of TCR recombination output by thymic selection was observed in related and unrelated pairs. Overlap in related mother-child pairs always slightly exceeded unrelated pairs, never significantly.

The clonotype was recovered from a boy younger than 18 in good health. The sequencing sample was made of blood. V usage is TRBV28 and J usage is TRBJ1-1; D remains ambiguous. The CDR3 spells CASSFRVPGKHTEAFF. The CDR3 nucleotides read TGTGCCAGCAGTTTTAGAGTCCCGGGGAAGCATACTGAAGCTTTCTTT. Drawing the rest from reference TRBV28 and TRBJ1-1, the complete variable domain is DVKVTQSSRYLVKRTGEKVFLECVQDMDHENMFWYRQDPGLGLRLIYFSYDVKMKEKGDIPEGYSVSREKKERFSLILESASTNQTSMYLCASSFRVPGKHTEAFFGQGTRLTVV.